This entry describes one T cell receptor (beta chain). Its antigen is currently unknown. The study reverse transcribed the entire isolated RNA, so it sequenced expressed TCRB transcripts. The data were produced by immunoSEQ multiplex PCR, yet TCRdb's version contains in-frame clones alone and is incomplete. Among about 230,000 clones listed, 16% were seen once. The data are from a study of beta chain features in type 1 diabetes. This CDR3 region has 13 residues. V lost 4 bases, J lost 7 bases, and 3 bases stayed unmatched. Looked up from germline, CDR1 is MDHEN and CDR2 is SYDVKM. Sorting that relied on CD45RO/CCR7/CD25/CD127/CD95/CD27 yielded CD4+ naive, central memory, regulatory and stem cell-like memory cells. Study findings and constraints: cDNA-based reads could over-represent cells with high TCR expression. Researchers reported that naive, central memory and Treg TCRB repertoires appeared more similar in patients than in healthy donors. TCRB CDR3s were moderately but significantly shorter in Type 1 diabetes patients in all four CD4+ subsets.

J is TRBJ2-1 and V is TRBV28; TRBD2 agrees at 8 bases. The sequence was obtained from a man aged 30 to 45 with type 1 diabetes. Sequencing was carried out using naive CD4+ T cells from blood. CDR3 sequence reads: CASSYAGGNEQFF. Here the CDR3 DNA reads TGTGCCAGCAGTTATGCGGGAGGAAATGAGCAGTTCTTC.